This T cell receptor beta chain was found in a study of shared clonotypes between healthy human individuals (dated by TCRdb to the early 2020s). Study-level background: The cohort comprised two women and a few men aged 18 to 49 years. For each donor, CD4 naive and CD4 memory were each run on three plates, CD8 naive on two plates, and CD8 memory on one plate. The study deeply sequenced blood TCR repertoires of about 5 healthy adults to estimate repertoire size and the extent of clonotype sharing between individuals. Different laboratories and diverse techniques were used to prepare libraries and sequence TCR repertoires, to increase sequencing depth and limit assay-specific biases. Each donor's leukapheresis produced roughly between roughly 0.85 and 9.5 billion PBMCs.

This clone appeared once. It has no known antigen specificity. Per-base quality was not reported, and no clone a single base away is much larger than it. Other DNA sequences within the sample encode an identical CDR3. CDR3 length: 13 amino acids, cysteine to phenylalanine. The entry retains the CDR3 DNA only, 39 bases that are in frame from base 1. In the germline V gene, CDR1 corresponds to SNHLY and CDR2 to FYNNEI. The germline ends are 7 bases apart after V is trimmed by 1 base and J by 6 bases. Donors were healthy HIV-negative adults with no recently reported acute infections or vaccinations. Only Caucasian adults living in Nashville, Tennessee, USA were represented among the donors. CD4+ T cells were enriched by magnetic negative selection; naive cells were then positively selected on CD45RA, and the negative fraction formed the memory subset. Blood was obtained by leukapheresis, after which PBMCs were separated by Ficoll-Histopaque density gradient centrifugation and cryopreserved in liquid nitrogen vapor phase. Analytical flow cytometry was used to check the purity and quantity of every magnetically sorted T cell population. Genomic DNA was isolated from every sorted fraction and measured by UV absorbance on a Nanodrop 2000c.

Using the deep immunoSEQ assay, multiplex PCR amplified TCR CDR3 regions from genomic DNA. Extracted genomic DNA from each cell subset was spread evenly across all wells of several immunoSEQ 96-well plates, with each plate serving as a replicate. For sorted subsets, approximately 190 ng of genomic DNA, equivalent to about 30,000 T cell genomes, went into each replicate PCR. Purified libraries were measured with a Qubit 3.0 fluorometer, size-checked on a Bioanalyzer 2100, and measured again with the KAPA Library Quantification kit. Each immunoSEQ 96-well plate was sequenced on its own single-read 150-cycle Illumina NextSeq 550 flow cell. The original methods were these. Because the immunoSEQ output held only junctional sequences and lacked quality scores, the filtering could not match the filtering applied to full-length reads. Sequences were annotated with PyIR, a Python wrapper for IgBLAST v1.9, using IMGT germline references to assign V/J genes and CDR3. Reads were filtered out if the reads had weak V/J assignments (E-value above 1e-6), no CDR3, stop codons, out-of-frame junctions, or ambiguous translated residues. A V3J clonotype was defined by an identical inferred V gene, J gene, and CDR3 amino acid sequence. To compute the percentage overlap between repertoires, the number of shared unique clonotypes was divided by the size of the smaller repertoire. Richness of each repertoire was evaluated using RTK rarefaction, the Chao1 estimator, and Recon v2.1 estimates of unobserved clonotypes. OLGA was used to compute generation probabilities for all TCRbeta clonotypes that the gDNA method yielded from several donors. The immuneACCESS repertoire file appears here via TCRdb, limited to in-frame rearrangements. These files lack a portion of the clones; in checked studies, under half of the deficit traces to unresolved V genes, and the cause of the others is not known. V, J and clone size derive from that table, while D and trimming were established from the DNA sequence. The sample table holds millions of clones, of which 90% to 95% were seen once. The ten largest clones capture more than 0.1% of the sample.

The full study reports these points: Rarefaction of sorted-subset datasets indicated incomplete sequencing despite the large sequencing depth. Approximately 5% of naive CD4, 3.5% of naive CD8, approximately 2.2% of memory CD4, and approximately 0.4% of memory CD8 clonotypes were shared across several donors. Larger estimated clonotype richness was generally found for naive subsets than for memory subsets. The genetic and exposure-history diversity represented was limited by the small number of donors. Sampling was restricted to blood, and TCR repertoires in tissues likely differ from the TCR repertoires found in blood. Pairwise subsampling indicated that sequencing depth was expected to affect the degree of clonotype sharing among donors. Clonotypes shared by all four sorted-subset donors showed higher generation probabilities than non-shared clonotypes.

The TCR was taken from a man in his late teens or twenties in good health. The sample taken for sequencing was naive CD4+ T cells sorted from blood. What this sample's cell subset or site label stands for: CD45RA+ positively selected. The rearranged chain carries TRBV2 and TRBJ1-5; the D gene is not confidently resolved. The CDR3 reads CASSEDRAQPQHF. Here is the DNA: TGTGCCAGCAGTGAAGATCGGGCTCAGCCCCAGCATTTT. With the portions outside the CDR3 filled from the reference TRBV2 and TRBJ1-5 genes, the complete variable region becomes EPEVTQTPSHQVTQMGQEVILRCVPISNHLYFYWYRQILGQKVEFLVSFYNNEISEKSEIFDDQFSVERPDGSNFTLKIRSTKLEDSAMYFCASSEDRAQPQHFGDGTRLSIL.